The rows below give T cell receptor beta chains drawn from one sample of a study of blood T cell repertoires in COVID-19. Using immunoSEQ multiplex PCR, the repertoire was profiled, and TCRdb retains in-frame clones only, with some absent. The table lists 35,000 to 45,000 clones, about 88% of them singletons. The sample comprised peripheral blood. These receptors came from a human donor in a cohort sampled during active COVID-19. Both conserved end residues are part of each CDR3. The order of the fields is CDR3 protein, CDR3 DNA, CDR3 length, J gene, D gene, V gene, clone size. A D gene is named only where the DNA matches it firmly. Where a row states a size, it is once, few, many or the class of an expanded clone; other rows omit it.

CASSTLGTGGVHEQYF | TGTGCCAGCAGTACTCTTGGGACAGGGGGAGTCCACGAGCAGTACTTC | 16 | TRBJ2-7 | TRBD1 | TRBV28 | .
CASRPAGLWGEQFF | TGTGCCAGCAGACCGGCGGGGTTATGGGGTGAGCAGTTCTTC | 14 | TRBJ2-1 | . | TRBV7-2 | .
CASSRATGVALEAFF | TGTGCCAGCAGTCGCGCGACAGGGGTAGCACTTGAAGCTTTCTTT | 15 | TRBJ1-1 | TRBD1 | TRBV28 | .
CASQTYNEQFF | TGTGCCAGCCAGACCTACAATGAGCAGTTCTTC | 11 | TRBJ2-1 | . | TRBV11-2 | .
CASSSSVVTNEKLFF | TGTGCCAGCAGCTCGTCGGTAGTAACTAATGAAAAACTGTTTTTT | 15 | TRBJ1-4 | . | TRBV5-8 | few
CASSTNDRGDYEQYF | TGTGCCAGCAGCACGAACGACAGGGGCGACTACGAGCAGTACTTC | 15 | TRBJ2-7 | TRBD1 | TRBV7-6 | .
CASRGQNSPLHF | TGTGCCAGCAGGGGACAGAATTCACCCCTCCACTTT | 12 | TRBJ1-6 | TRBD1 | TRBV2 | few
CASRGTGADGYTF | TGTGCCAGCAGAGGGACAGGGGCGGACGGCTACACCTTC | 13 | TRBJ1-2 | TRBD1 | TRBV6-5 | .
CASRELGASTNYGYTF | TGTGCCAGCAGGGAACTGGGGGCATCGACTAACTATGGCTACACCTTC | 16 | TRBJ1-2 | . | TRBV7-8 | .
CASSFWTGSGTEAFF | TGTGCCAGCAGTTTTTGGACAGGGTCCGGGACGGAAGCTTTCTTT | 15 | TRBJ1-1 | TRBD1 | TRBV27 | .
CATSGAAFTDTQYF | TGTGCCACCAGTGGCGCGGCCTTCACAGATACGCAGTATTTT | 14 | TRBJ2-3 | . | TRBV24-1 | .
CASSLLEGGGQPQHF | TGTGCCAGCAGTTTACTGGAGGGTGGGGGTCAGCCCCAGCATTTT | 15 | TRBJ1-5 | . | TRBV28 | .
CSASSRTVLHLNYGYTF | TGCAGTGCTAGTTCGAGGACAGTACTCCACTTAAACTATGGCTACACCTTC | 17 | TRBJ1-2 | . | TRBV20-1 | .
CASSEGQSDSNQPQHF | TGTGCCAGCAGTGAGGGACAGTCTGATAGCAATCAGCCCCAGCATTTT | 16 | TRBJ1-5 | TRBD1 | TRBV2 | .
CATSDLPGSKSNEQFF | TGTGCCACCAGTGATTTACCAGGGTCAAAGTCCAATGAGCAGTTCTTC | 16 | TRBJ2-1 | . | TRBV24-1 | .
CATSRDSSLGTGGYEQYF | TGTGCCACCAGCAGAGACTCCTCCTTAGGGACAGGGGGGTACGAGCAGTACTTC | 18 | TRBJ2-7 | TRBD1 | TRBV15 | .
CASSTGTGARREQYF | TGTGCCAGCAGCACCGGGACAGGGGCGCGGAGGGAGCAGTACTTC | 15 | TRBJ2-7 | TRBD1 | TRBV28 | .
CASSSPYGANVLTF | TGTGCCAGCAGCTCCCCCTATGGGGCCAACGTCCTGACTTTC | 14 | TRBJ2-6 | . | TRBV5-8 | .
CASSADRSVTGELFF | TGTGCCAGCAGCGCGGACAGGTCGGTCACCGGGGAGCTGTTTTTT | 15 | TRBJ2-2 | TRBD1 | TRBV9 | once
CASSNGLRSYEQYF | TGTGCCAGCAGCAACGGACTGCGCTCCTACGAGCAGTACTTC | 14 | TRBJ2-7 | . | TRBV13 | .
CASSLQGAGANVLTF | TGTGCCAGCAGCCTACAGGGTGCTGGGGCCAACGTCCTGACTTTC | 15 | TRBJ2-6 | . | TRBV28 | .
CASSERTLDSPLHF | TGTGCCAGCAGTGAAAGGACATTGGATTCACCCCTCCACTTT | 14 | TRBJ1-6 | . | TRBV6-1 | .
CASSPGRTGVPYEQYF | TGTGCCAGCAGCCCCGGCCGGACAGGGGTCCCCTACGAGCAGTACTTC | 16 | TRBJ2-7 | TRBD1 | TRBV14 | .
CASRIGPGGNNEQFF | TGTGCCAGCAGAATCGGCCCGGGGGGAAACAATGAGCAGTTCTTC | 15 | TRBJ2-1 | TRBD2 | TRBV11-3 | .
CAWRGVGSTEAFF | TGTGCCTGGAGAGGGGTGGGATCCACTGAAGCTTTCTTT | 13 | TRBJ1-1 | . | TRBV30 | once
CASSSSGTLAYEQYF | TGTGCCAGCAGCTCGTCCGGGACACTTGCCTACGAGCAGTACTTC | 15 | TRBJ2-7 | . | TRBV7-9 | .
CAWSGLRYEQYF | TGTGCCTGGAGCGGTCTACGTTACGAGCAGTACTTC | 12 | TRBJ2-7 | . | TRBV30 | .
CASAEVSGGGTGELFF | TGCGCCAGCGCCGAAGTCTCAGGGGGAGGCACCGGGGAGCTGTTTTTT | 16 | TRBJ2-2 | . | TRBV5-1 | .
CASSLIVRAYRVQFYEQYF | TGTGCCAGCAGCTTAATCGTCCGGGCTTACAGGGTACAGTTTTACGAGCAGTACTTC | 19 | TRBJ2-7 | . | TRBV7-3 | .
CASSVGTANYGYTF | TGTGCCAGCAGTGTCGGGACAGCTAACTATGGCTACACCTTC | 14 | TRBJ1-2 | TRBD1 | TRBV2 | .
CASSLGGSGEPQHF | TGTGCCAGCAGCTTAGGGGGAAGTGGGGAGCCCCAGCATTTT | 14 | TRBJ1-5 | . | TRBV5-6 | .
CASSQEPRAFNSPLHF | TGCGCCAGCAGCCAAGAACCGCGGGCGTTCAATTCACCCCTCCACTTT | 16 | TRBJ1-6 | . | TRBV4-1 | .